A single sample gave rise to the 19 T cell receptor beta chains below, sequenced in a study of CD8 T cells in ankylosing spondylitis. MiXCR was run by TCRdb on the 5' RACE reads, yielding one entry per CDR3 protein. The table has 230,000 or so distinct CDR3 sequences, more than 20% seen once. Sequenced input: blood, either unsorted or a sorted T cell fraction (not recorded which). These receptors all stem from a male donor with ankylosing spondylitis or in good health (not recorded which).

The V and J genes are TRBV3-1 and TRBJ1-2, with TRBD1 as a possible D gene (6 bases). Germline V gene data show CDR1 as LGHDT and CDR2 as YNNKEL (reference sequence). The CDR3 sequence is 16 residues long. V lost 1 base to trimming and J lost 6 bases, with 18 bases between them. The CDR3 DNA reads as TGTGCCAGCAGCCAAGTTGGGGGGGCGCGATCCCATGGCTACACCTTC. This sequence encodes CASSQVGGARSHGYTF. The full variable domain, its missing parts supplied by reference TRBV3-1 and TRBJ1-2, is DTAVSQTPKYLVTQMGNDKSIKCEQNLGHDTMYWYKQDSKKFLKIMFSYNNKELIINETVPNRFSPKSPDKAHLNLHINSLELGDSAVYFCASSQVGGARSHGYTFGSGTRLTVV.

This clonotype was detected many times. The rearrangement joins TRBV20-1 to TRBJ2-5, with D perhaps TRBD2 (6 bases). The ends were cut back, 5 bases at V and 7 bases at J, with 17 bases in the middle. The CDR3 runs 13 residues. Germline-derived CDR1 and CDR2 are DFQATT and SNEGSKA (reference sequence). The CDR3 nucleotides read TGCAGTGCTCCTCCCCGGGGACTCTCGACCCAGTACTTC. This encodes CSAPPRGLSTQYF.

The chain combines TRBV7-2 with TRBJ2-2; 9 nucleotides align to TRBD2. Germline assignment: CDR1 SGHTA and CDR2 FQGNSA. The CDR3 has 16 residues. With 6 bases clipped from V and 4 bases from J, the junction kept 9 bases outside the gene matches. DNA of the CDR3: TGTGCCAGCAGTACGGGCGGGGGGGCGGCCACCGGGGAGCTGTTTTTT. Translated, it gives CASSTGGGAATGELFF.

This clonotype occurred many times. The genes are TRBV12-3 or TRBV12-4 and TRBJ1-1; tentatively, D is TRBD1 (6 bases). With 5 bases removed from V and 1 base from J, the gap between germline ends came to 14 bases. The CDR3 runs to 15 residues. The CDR3 sequence is CASSKSTGTNTEAFF. The CDR3 DNA follows: TGTGCCAGCAGTAAATCGACAGGCACGAACACTGAAGCTTTCTTT.

CDR3 DNA sequence: TGCGCCAGCAGCCGCGACAGGGTCCCCGGCTACGAGCAGTACTTC. This encodes CASSRDRVPGYEQYF. The chain links TRBV4-1 to TRBJ2-7; 7 nucleotides match TRBD1. Germline CDR1 and CDR2: MGHRA and YSYEKL. The V segment lost 4 bases and the J segment 3 bases; nucleotides outside the gene matches: 9. The CDR3 runs 15 residues.

In nucleotides, the CDR3 is TGCGCCAGCAGCTTGGAGGGTCGGGAAGAGACCCAGTACTTC. This codes for CASSLEGREETQYF. The chain uses TRBV5-1 and TRBJ2-5, with D unclear. The length of the CDR3 is 14 residues. V lost 0 bases, J lost 3 bases, and 9 bases lay in between. Germline V gene data show CDR1 as SGHRS and CDR2 as YFSETQ. Combining the CDR3 with reference TRBV5-1 and TRBJ2-5 gives the whole variable domain KAGVTQTPRYLIKTRGQQVTLSCSPISGHRSVSWYQQTPGQGLQFLFEYFSETQRNKGNFPGRFSGRQFSNSRSEMNVSTLELGDSALYLCASSLEGREETQYFGPGTRLLVL.

This clonotype occurred once. The chain is built from TRBV20-1 and TRBJ2-7, with D possibly TRBD2 on 6 matching bases. V was clipped by 2 bases and J by 6 bases, with 14 bases between them. Germline V gene data show CDR1 as DFQATT and CDR2 as SNEGSKA (reference sequence). CDR3 size: 13 residues. The CDR3 sequence is CSARPDYPPEQYF. In nucleotides, the CDR3 is TGCAGTGCTAGACCGGACTACCCCCCCGAGCAGTACTTC.

The J gene is TRBJ1-5, the V gene TRBV20-1; D unclear. The CDR3 has 14 residues. Trimming removed 6 bases from V and 2 bases from J, with 14 bases in between. The germline gives CDR1 DFQATT, CDR2 SNEGSKA (reference sequence). The CDR3 DNA sequence: TGCAGTGCCACGCGTACCTCCGGCAATCAGCCCCAGCATTTT. Translating it yields CSATRTSGNQPQHF.

This clonotype came up many times. The genes are TRBV5-5 and TRBJ1-5; TRBD1 aligns across 10 bases. The germline V gene has CDR1 SGHKS and CDR2 YYEKEE (reference sequence). V lost 4 bases to trimming and J lost 6 bases; unmatched junction nucleotides: 13. This CDR3 spans 17 amino acids. The CDR3 DNA follows: TGTGCCAGCAGCCCTGGACAGGGGGTCTCTCTTATTCAGCCCCAGCATTTT. This gives the protein CASSPGQGVSLIQPQHF.

A few counts support this clonotype. The chain carries TRBV6-5 and TRBJ2-7, with D perhaps being TRBD1 or TRBD2 (5 bases each). Trimming took off 5 bases at V and 4 bases at J, with 9 bases between the two ends. The CDR3 has 12 amino acids. CDR1 is MNHEY, CDR2 SVGAGI, per germline. CDR3 residues: CASSGGLYEQYF. The CDR3 bases are TGTGCCAGCAGTGGGGGTTTATACGAGCAGTACTTC.

This chain uses TRBV7-8 with TRBJ2-3; no firm D call. The CDR3 is made up of 12 amino acids. The V gene's germline CDR1 is SGHVS and CDR2 FQNEAQ. With 3 bases removed from V and 6 bases from J, the gap between germline ends came to 7 bases. CDR3 amino acids: CASSFAVDTQYF. CDR3 nucleotides: TGTGCCAGCAGCTTTGCCGTTGATACGCAGTATTTT. Looking up the rest from reference TRBV7-8 and TRBJ2-3 gives the full variable domain: GAGVSQSPRYKVAKRGQDVALRCDPISGHVSLFWYQQALGQGPEFLTYFQNEAQLDKSGLPSDRFFAERPEGSVSTLKIQRTQQEDSAVYLCASSFAVDTQYFGPGTRLTVL.

J is TRBJ2-1 and V is TRBV30; 7 nucleotides agree with TRBD1. Germline CDR1 GTSNPN, CDR2 SVGIG (reference sequence). Trimming cost V 4 bases and J 3 bases; bases outside gene matches: 6. This CDR3 region has 14 residues. CDR3 protein: CAWIDRVHYNEQFF. The CDR3 DNA reads as TGTGCCTGGATCGACAGGGTCCACTACAATGAGCAGTTCTTC.

The chain has TRBV11-2 and TRBJ2-7, with 7 bases lining up with TRBD2. The CDR3 loop spans 15 amino acids. The germline CDR1 and CDR2 sequences are SGHAT and FQNNGV. Trimming cost V 4 bases and J 7 bases; bases outside gene matches: 13. The CDR3 loop reads CASSSWVQPGGEQYF. The CDR3 nucleotides are TGTGCCAGCAGCTCTTGGGTCCAACCGGGGGGAGAGCAGTACTTC.

The rearrangement uses TRBV3-1 and TRBJ2-5, with 11 bases that match TRBD2. Germline-derived CDR1 and CDR2 are LGHDT and YNNKEL (reference sequence). There are 14 residues in the CDR3. With V trimmed by 5 bases and J by 4 bases, 3 bases remained unmatched. The CDR3 DNA reads TGTGCCAGCAGCTATAGCGGGGGGGCAGAGACCCAGTACTTC. This encodes CASSYSGGAETQYF.

The table lists this clonotype with many counts. The CDR3 sequence: CASTTLAGGDTQYF. CDR3 nucleotides: TGCGCCAGCACTACCCTAGCGGGGGGAGATACGCAGTATTTT. The chain carries TRBV10-2 and TRBJ2-3, with 11 positions matching TRBD2. The CDR3 is 14 residues long. Trimming removed 7 bases from V and 5 bases from J; junction bases left unmatched: 5. Germline loops: CDR1 WSHSY, CDR2 SAAADI.

The chain joins TRBV11-2 to TRBJ2-5; D unclear. Germline loops: CDR1 SGHAT, CDR2 FQNNGV. This CDR3 is built from 12 residues. The V end lost 5 bases, the J end lost 7 bases, and 11 bases lay between the germline ends. The CDR3 DNA follows: TGTGCCAGCAGCCGGTTCGCTGGGACCCAGTACTTC. Amino acid sequence: CASSRFAGTQYF.

Remarks on this clonotype: Mismatch with germline at one junction end may stem from a read error. V gene TRBV5-5 combines with J gene TRBJ2-2; 7 positions agree with TRBD2. The V gene's germline CDR1 is SGHKS and CDR2 YYEKEE (reference sequence). The CDR3 loop spans 14 amino acids. The CDR3: CAMGPGILSGELLF. CDR3 sequence (DNA): TGTGCCATGGGCCCTGGGATCCTGAGCGGGGAGCTGCTTTTT.

This clonotype was observed a handful of times. The chain links TRBV20-1 to TRBJ1-5, with D maybe TRBD1 (5 bases). From germline, CDR1 is DFQATT and CDR2 SNEGSKA (reference sequence). Between the trimmed V and J ends, which lost 3 bases and 4 bases, there was a span of 7 bases. The CDR3 runs 12 residues. The CDR3 coding sequence is TGCAGTGCTAGCAGGGTGAATCAGCCCCAGCATTTT. This encodes CSASRVNQPQHF.

This clonotype showed up just a few times. The chain employs TRBV11-2 and TRBJ1-2; perhaps TRBD1 as D (5 bases). The CDR3 has 14 amino acids. Trimming pared 5 bases from V and 7 bases from J, leaving 17 bases between. Germline V gene sequence: CDR1 SGHAT, CDR2 FQNNGV. The CDR3 sequence is CASSPWDPPGGYTF. In nucleotides, the CDR3 is TGTGCCAGCAGCCCTTGGGACCCACCTGGTGGCTACACCTTC.